A single sample is the source of the 15 T cell receptor beta chains below, sequenced in a study of metastatic and nonmetastatic thyroid tumors. TCRdb recomputed clones from the PCR reads via MiXCR. The sample yields 45,000 or so clones, 3.5% to 5% seen once. Thyroid surgery took place with no prior treatment in any patient. Material for sequencing was blood. These receptors came from a female donor with papillary thyroid cancer or a benign thyroid nodule (not recorded which). Some clones in this sample may be carry-over from other donors' samples.

This clone has only a few counts. A clone one base away is much larger, so this may be a read error. Other DNA sequences within the sample encode an identical CDR3. This chain joins TRBV7-9 and TRBJ1-5; the D is unclear. This CDR3 has 12 amino acids. With 1 base removed from V and 10 bases from J, the gap between germline ends came to 8 bases. Germline V gene lookup returns CDR1 SEHNR and CDR2 FQNEAQ (reference sequence). The CDR3 sequence is CASSLVGGPQHF. As DNA, the CDR3 is TGTGCCAGCAGCTTAGTAGGAGGTCCCCAGCATTTT.

Turning to this clone: A junction end diverges from the germline sequence, so it may reflect a read error. J is TRBJ1-1 and V is TRBV19, with 9 bases identical to TRBD1. Germline lookup yields CDR1 LNHDA and CDR2 SQIVND (reference sequence). The CDR3 loop spans 14 amino acids. CDR3 residues: CASIPDRGGTEACF. CDR3 nucleotide sequence: TGTGCCAGTATCCCGGACAGGGGCGGCACTGAAGCTTGCTTT.

This clone was counted a few times. The chain links TRBV7-8 to TRBJ2-7; 8 nucleotides agree with TRBD2. The CDR3 is 18 amino acids. The germline gives CDR1 SGHVS, CDR2 FQNEAQ. V was clipped by 0 bases and J by 0 bases; unmatched bases: 10. The CDR3 loop reads CASSLALRTSRSSYEQYF. The CDR3 DNA is TGTGCCAGCAGCTTAGCCTTACGGACTAGCCGAAGCTCCTACGAGCAGTACTTC.

This clone has at least ten counts. This chain connects TRBV19 to TRBJ1-1, with 7 bases lining up with TRBD1. Germline loops: CDR1 LNHDA, CDR2 SQIVND (reference sequence). The CDR3 length is 13 residues. V lost 9 bases and J lost 0; bases outside the gene matches: 4. The CDR3: CASNRGMNTEAFF. The CDR3 DNA is TGTGCCAGCAACAGGGGAATGAACACTGAAGCTTTCTTT.

The genes are TRBV6-1 and TRBJ1-3, with 8 bases fitting TRBD1. CDR1 is MNHNS and CDR2 is SASEGT in the germline V gene. Germline trimming cut 4 bases from V and 4 bases from J; bases unmatched to any gene: 9. The CDR3 spans 16 residues. The CDR3 DNA reads as TGTGCCAGCAGTGTTCGACAGGGGACGGAGGGAAACACCATATATTTT. Protein: CASSVRQGTEGNTIYF.

This chain uses TRBV6-5 with TRBJ1-2, with D hard to call. This CDR3 is built from 16 residues. Per the germline V gene, CDR1 is MNHEY and CDR2 is SVGAGI. Trimming took off 0 bases at V and 4 bases at J, with 15 bases between the two ends. In DNA form, the CDR3 reads TGTGCCAGCAGTTACTCGTTGGTGGGTTTTTCCTATGGCTACACCTTC. This gives the protein CASSYSLVGFSYGYTF.

Note on this clone: One junction end disagrees with the germline gene, perhaps due to a read error. This chain uses TRBV30 with TRBJ1-2; no clear D. Germline V lookup: CDR1 GTSNPN, CDR2 SVGIG (reference sequence). This CDR3 comprises 13 residues. The CDR3 region is CAWKCTTLYGYTF. In DNA form, the CDR3 reads TGCGCCTGGAAGTGCACGACACTTTATGGCTACACCTTC.

The sample holds many counts of this clone. The gene calls are TRBV10-3 and TRBJ1-5; 8 nucleotides match TRBD1. V shed 4 bases and J 2 bases; nucleotides not matched to a gene: 1. CDR3 length: 14 amino acids. Germline V gene data show CDR1 as ENHRY and CDR2 as SYGVKD. The CDR3 bases are TGTGCCATCAGTGGACAGGGGCGCAATCAGCCCCAGCATTTT. This encodes CAISGQGRNQPQHF.

The chain is built from TRBV19 and TRBJ1-3, with 11 nucleotides matching TRBD1. Germline V CDR1 and CDR2: LNHDA, SQIVND (reference sequence). After removal of 7 bases from V and 0 bases from J, the junction contained 5 bases not matched to a gene. The CDR3 consists of 16 residues. The CDR3 loop reads CASTGQGAISGNTIYF. Written as DNA, the CDR3 is TGTGCCAGTACTGGACAGGGGGCGATCTCTGGAAACACCATATATTTT.

In its sample, this clone was seen many times. This rearrangement joins TRBV11-3 to TRBJ2-5, with D unclear. Deletions cut 0 bases from V and 5 bases from J, with 4 bases between. The germline V gene has CDR1 SGHNT and CDR2 YENEEA. This CDR3 has 12 amino acids. As DNA, the CDR3 is TGTGCCAGCAGCTTAGATCGCGAGACCCAGTACTTC. It codes for CASSLDRETQYF.

This clone was seen repeatedly, ten times or more. V gene TRBV20-1 combines with J gene TRBJ2-7; D is ambiguous. Germline V gene lookup returns CDR1 DFQATT and CDR2 SNEGSKA (reference sequence). V shed 3 bases and J shed 1 base, with 4 bases lying between them. CDR3 length: 11 amino acids. This CDR3 reads CSASNSYEQYF. CDR3 in DNA: TGCAGTGCTAGTAATTCCTACGAGCAGTACTTC.

This clone was recorded at least ten times. The CDR3 loop is CASSRADDAIYF. CDR3 DNA sequence: TGTGCCAGCAGCCGCGCCGATGACGCCATATATTTT. V usage is TRBV3-1 and J usage is TRBJ1-3; no firm D call. V lost 4 bases to trimming and J lost 11 bases, with 12 bases between them. The CDR3 is made up of 12 amino acids. Germline CDR1 LGHDT, CDR2 YNNKEL (reference sequence).

This clone was detected a few times. The junction differs from germline at one of its ends, possibly a read error. This rearrangement joins TRBV6-5 to TRBJ1-5, with unresolved D. CDR1 is MNHEY and CDR2 is SVGAGI in the germline V gene. The length of the CDR3 is 14 residues. This chain's CDR3 is CASIYSQESQPQHF. The CDR3 DNA is TGTGCCAGCATTTACTCCCAGGAGAGTCAGCCCCAGCATTTT.

The rearrangement uses TRBV27 and TRBJ1-1; D is unresolved. This CDR3 has 14 residues. Trimming took 4 bases from V and 0 from J, leaving 9 bases between them. In germline, CDR1 is MNHEY, CDR2 SMNVEV (reference sequence). CDR3 sequence (DNA): TGTGCCAGCAGTTCGGCCGAACTGAACACTGAAGCTTTCTTT. It encodes CASSSAELNTEAFF.

The rearrangement joins TRBV30 to TRBJ1-2, with 8 positions matching TRBD1. The trim removed 3 bases at V and 6 bases at J, leaving 12 bases unmatched. Germline-derived CDR1 and CDR2 are GTSNPN and SVGIG (reference sequence). The CDR3 contains 15 residues. CDR3 sequence reads: CAWSPWTGLIDGYTF. The CDR3 nucleotides are TGTGCCTGGAGCCCTTGGACAGGGTTGATCGATGGCTACACCTTC.